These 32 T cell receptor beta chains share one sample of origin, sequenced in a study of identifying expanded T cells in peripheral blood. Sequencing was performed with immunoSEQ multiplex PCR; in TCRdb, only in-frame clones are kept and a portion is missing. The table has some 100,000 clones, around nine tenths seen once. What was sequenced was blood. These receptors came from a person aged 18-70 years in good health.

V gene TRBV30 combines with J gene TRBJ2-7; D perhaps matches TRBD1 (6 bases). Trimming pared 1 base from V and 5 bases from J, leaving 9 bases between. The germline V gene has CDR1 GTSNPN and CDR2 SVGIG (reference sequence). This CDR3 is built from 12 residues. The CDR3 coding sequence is TGTGCCTGGAGTGGAGGGGGACACGAGCAGTACTTC. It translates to CAWSGGGHEQYF.

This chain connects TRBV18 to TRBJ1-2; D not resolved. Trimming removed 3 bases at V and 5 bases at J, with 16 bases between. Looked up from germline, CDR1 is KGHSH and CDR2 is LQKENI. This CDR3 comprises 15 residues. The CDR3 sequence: CASSPRVAGLYGYTF. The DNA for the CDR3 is TGTGCCAGCTCACCCCGAGTGGCGGGCCTTTATGGCTACACCTTC.

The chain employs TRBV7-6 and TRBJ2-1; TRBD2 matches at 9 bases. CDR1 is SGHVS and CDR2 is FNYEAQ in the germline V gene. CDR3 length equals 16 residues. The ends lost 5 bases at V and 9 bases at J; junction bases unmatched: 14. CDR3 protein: CASSKGGAGGYGEQFF. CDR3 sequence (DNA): TGTGCCAGCAGCAAGGGGGGAGCGGGGGGTTACGGTGAGCAGTTCTTC. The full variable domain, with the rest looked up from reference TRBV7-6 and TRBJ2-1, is GAGVSQSPRYKVTKRGQDVALRCDPISGHVSLYWYRQALGQGPEFLTYFNYEAQQDKSGLPNDRFSAERPEGSISTLTIQRTEQRDSAMYRCASSKGGAGGYGEQFFGPGTRLTVL.

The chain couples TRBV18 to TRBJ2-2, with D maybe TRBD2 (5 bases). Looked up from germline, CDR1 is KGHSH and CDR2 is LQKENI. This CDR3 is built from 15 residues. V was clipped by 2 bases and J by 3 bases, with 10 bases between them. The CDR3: CASSPFRGDTGELFF. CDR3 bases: TGTGCCAGCTCACCATTCCGGGGAGACACCGGGGAGCTGTTTTTT.

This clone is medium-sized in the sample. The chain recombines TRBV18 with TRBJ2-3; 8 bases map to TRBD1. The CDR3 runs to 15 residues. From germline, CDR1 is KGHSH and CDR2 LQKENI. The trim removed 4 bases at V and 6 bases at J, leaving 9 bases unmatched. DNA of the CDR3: TGTGCCAGCTCACTAGATTGGACAGGGTTCGATACGCAGTATTTT. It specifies CASSLDWTGFDTQYF.

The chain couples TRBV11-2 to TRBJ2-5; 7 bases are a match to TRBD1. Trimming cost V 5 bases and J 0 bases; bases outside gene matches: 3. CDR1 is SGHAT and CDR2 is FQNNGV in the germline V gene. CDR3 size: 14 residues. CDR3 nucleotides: TGTGCCAGCAGCGTAGGGACAGACCAAGAGACCCAGTACTTC. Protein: CASSVGTDQETQYF.

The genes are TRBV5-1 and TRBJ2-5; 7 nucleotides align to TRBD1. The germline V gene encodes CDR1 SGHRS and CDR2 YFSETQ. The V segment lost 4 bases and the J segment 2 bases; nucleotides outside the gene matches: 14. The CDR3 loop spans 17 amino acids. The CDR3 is CASSKGGDAVSQETQYF. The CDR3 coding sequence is TGCGCCAGCAGCAAAGGGGGCGACGCAGTTTCGCAAGAGACCCAGTACTTC.

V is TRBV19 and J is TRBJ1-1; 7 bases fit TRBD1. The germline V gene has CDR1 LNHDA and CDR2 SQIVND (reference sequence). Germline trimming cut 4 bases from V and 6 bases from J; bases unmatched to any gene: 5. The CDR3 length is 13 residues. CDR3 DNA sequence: TGTGCCAGTAGTACGCAACAGGGGTCTGAAGCTTTCTTT. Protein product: CASSTQQGSEAFF.

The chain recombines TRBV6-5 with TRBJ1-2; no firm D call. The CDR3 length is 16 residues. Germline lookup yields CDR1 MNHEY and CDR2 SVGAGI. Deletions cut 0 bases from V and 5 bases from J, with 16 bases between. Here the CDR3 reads CASSYSNPNSGYGYTF. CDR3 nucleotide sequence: TGTGCCAGCAGTTACTCGAATCCGAACTCCGGATATGGCTACACCTTC.

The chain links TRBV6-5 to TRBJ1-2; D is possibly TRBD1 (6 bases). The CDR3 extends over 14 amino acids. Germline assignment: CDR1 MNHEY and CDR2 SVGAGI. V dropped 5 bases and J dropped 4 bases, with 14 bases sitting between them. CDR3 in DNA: TGTGCCAGCAGTCCGGACAGAAACCGCTATGGCTACACCTTC. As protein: CASSPDRNRYGYTF.

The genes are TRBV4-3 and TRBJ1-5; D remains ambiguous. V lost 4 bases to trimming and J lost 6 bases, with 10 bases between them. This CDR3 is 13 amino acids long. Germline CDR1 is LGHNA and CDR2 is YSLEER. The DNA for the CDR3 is TGCGCCAGCAGCCCCGGGGAGGGTCAGCCCCAGCATTTT. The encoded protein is CASSPGEGQPQHF.

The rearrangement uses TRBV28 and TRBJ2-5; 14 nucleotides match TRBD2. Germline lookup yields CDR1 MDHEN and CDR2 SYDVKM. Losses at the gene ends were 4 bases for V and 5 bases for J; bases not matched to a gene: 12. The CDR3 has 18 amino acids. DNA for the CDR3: TGTGCCAGCAGTTGGGCCGGGACTAGCGGGGGTTTGCAGGAGACCCAGTACTTC. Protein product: CASSWAGTSGGLQETQYF.

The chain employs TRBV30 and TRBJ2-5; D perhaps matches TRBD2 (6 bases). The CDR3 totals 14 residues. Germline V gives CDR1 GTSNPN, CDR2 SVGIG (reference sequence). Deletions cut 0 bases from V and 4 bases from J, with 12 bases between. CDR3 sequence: CAWSVVGGAETQYF. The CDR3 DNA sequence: TGTGCCTGGAGTGTAGTGGGGGGAGCAGAGACCCAGTACTTC.

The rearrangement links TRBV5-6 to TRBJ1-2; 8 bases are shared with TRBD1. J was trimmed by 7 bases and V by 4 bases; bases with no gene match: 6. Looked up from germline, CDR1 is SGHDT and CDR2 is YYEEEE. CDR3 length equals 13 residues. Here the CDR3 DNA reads TGTGCCAGCAGCCGGACAGGGCTTCGTGGCTACACCTTC. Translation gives CASSRTGLRGYTF.

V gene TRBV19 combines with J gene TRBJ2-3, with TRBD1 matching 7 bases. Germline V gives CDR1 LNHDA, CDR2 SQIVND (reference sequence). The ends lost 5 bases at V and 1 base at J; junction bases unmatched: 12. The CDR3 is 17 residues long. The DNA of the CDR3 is TGTGCCAGTAGTCGACAGGGTCGGTTTTGGGGCACAGATACGCAGTATTTT. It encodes CASSRQGRFWGTDTQYF.

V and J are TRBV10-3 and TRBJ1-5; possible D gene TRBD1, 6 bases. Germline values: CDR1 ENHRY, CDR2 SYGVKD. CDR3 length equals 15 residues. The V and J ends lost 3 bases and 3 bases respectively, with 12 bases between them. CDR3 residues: CAISERRQDNQPQHF. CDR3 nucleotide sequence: TGTGCCATCAGTGAAAGGAGACAGGACAATCAGCCCCAGCATTTT.

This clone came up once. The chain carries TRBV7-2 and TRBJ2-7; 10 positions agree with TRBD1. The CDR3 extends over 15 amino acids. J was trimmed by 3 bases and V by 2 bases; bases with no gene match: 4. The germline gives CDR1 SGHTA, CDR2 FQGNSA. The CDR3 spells CASSLRQGASYEQYF. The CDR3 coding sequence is TGTGCCAGCAGCTTAAGACAGGGGGCCAGCTACGAGCAGTACTTC.

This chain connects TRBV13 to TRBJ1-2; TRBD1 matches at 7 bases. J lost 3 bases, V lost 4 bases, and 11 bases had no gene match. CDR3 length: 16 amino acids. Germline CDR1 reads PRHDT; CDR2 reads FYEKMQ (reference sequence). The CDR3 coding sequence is TGTGCCAGCAGCTCTGGACAGGATCTACATCACTATGGCTACACCTTC. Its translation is CASSSGQDLHHYGYTF.

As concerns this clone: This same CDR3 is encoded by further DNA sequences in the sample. The chain's CDR3 is CASSLGDSYNEQFF. The CDR3 nucleotides are TGCGCCAGCAGCTTGGGCGACAGTTACAATGAGCAGTTCTTC. The rearrangement joins TRBV5-1 to TRBJ2-1, with D perhaps TRBD1 (5 bases). From germline, CDR1 is SGHRS and CDR2 YFSETQ. This CDR3 is built from 14 residues. Trimming took off 0 bases at V and 4 bases at J, with 8 bases between the two ends.

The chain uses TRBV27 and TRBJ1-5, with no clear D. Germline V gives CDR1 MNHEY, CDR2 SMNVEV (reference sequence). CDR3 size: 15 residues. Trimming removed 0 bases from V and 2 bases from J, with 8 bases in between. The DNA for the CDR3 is TGTGCCAGCAGTTTATCGTCTGGGGGCAATCAGCCCCAGCATTTT. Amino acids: CASSLSSGGNQPQHF.

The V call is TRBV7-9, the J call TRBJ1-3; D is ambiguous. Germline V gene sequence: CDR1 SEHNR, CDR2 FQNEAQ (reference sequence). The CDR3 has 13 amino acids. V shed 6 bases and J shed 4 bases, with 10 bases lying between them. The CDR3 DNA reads TGTGCCAGCAGTAAAGGCGGGGGAAACACCATATATTTT. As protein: CASSKGGGNTIYF.

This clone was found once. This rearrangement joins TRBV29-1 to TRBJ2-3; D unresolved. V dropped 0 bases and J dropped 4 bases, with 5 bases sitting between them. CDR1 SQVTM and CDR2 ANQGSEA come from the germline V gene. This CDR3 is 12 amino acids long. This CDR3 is CSVEEGSDTQYF. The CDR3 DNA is TGCAGCGTTGAAGAAGGATCAGATACGCAGTATTTT.

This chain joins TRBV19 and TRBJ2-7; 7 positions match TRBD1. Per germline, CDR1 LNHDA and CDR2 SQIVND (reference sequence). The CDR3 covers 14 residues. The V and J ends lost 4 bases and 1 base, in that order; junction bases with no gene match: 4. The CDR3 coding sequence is TGTGCCAGTAGTAGGGGGACAGTTTCCTACGAGCAGTACTTC. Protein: CASSRGTVSYEQYF.

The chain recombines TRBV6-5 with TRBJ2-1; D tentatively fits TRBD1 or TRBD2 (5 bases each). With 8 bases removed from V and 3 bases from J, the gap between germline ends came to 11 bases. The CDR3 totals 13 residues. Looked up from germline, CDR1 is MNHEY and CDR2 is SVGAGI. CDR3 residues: CASARGHYNEQFF. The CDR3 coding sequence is TGTGCCAGCGCCCGGGGCCACTACAATGAGCAGTTCTTC.

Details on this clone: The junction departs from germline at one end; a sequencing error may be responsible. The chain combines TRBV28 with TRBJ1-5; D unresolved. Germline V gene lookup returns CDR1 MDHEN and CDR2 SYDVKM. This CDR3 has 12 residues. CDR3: CASSLMGSQAYF. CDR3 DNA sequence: TGTGCCAGCAGTTTGATGGGGAGCCAAGCTTACTTT.

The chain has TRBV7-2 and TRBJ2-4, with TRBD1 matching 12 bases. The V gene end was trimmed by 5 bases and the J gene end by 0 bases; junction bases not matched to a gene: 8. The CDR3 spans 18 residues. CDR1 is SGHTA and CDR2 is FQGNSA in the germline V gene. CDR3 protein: CASSRWDRGLIAKNIQYF. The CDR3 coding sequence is TGTGCCAGCAGCCGCTGGGACAGGGGGCTAATAGCCAAAAACATTCAGTACTTC.

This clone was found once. The chain's CDR3 is CSVFSYNEQFF. DNA of the CDR3: TGCAGCGTTTTTTCCTACAATGAGCAGTTCTTC. This rearrangement joins TRBV29-1 to TRBJ2-1; D call uncertain. V was pared by 5 bases and J by 1 base, with 3 bases between. This CDR3 comprises 11 residues. Germline CDR1 SQVTM, CDR2 ANQGSEA.

The CDR3, as DNA: TGTGCCAGCAGCTTAGCGCCCCCCCTATACCAAGAGACCCAGTACTTC. Residues: CASSLAPPLYQETQYF. The V gene is TRBV7-9, the J gene TRBJ2-5, with D uncertain. Per the germline V gene, CDR1 is SEHNR and CDR2 is FQNEAQ (reference sequence). This CDR3 contains 16 residues. The ends were cut back, 0 bases at V and 0 bases at J, with 11 bases in the middle.

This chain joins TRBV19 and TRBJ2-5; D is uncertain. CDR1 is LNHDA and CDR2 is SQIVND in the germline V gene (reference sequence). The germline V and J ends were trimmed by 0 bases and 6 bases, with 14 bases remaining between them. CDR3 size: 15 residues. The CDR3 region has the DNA TGTGCCAGTAGTATAGACGGTTTCTGGGGAAAGACCCAGTACTTC. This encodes CASSIDGFWGKTQYF.

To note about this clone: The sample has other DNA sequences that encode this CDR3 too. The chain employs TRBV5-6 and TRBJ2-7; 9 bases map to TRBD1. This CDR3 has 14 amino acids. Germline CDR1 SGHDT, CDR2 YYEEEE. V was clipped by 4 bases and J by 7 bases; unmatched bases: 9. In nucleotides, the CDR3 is TGTGCCAGCAGCCCTGGACAGGGGATGAGGGAGCAGTACTTC. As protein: CASSPGQGMREQYF. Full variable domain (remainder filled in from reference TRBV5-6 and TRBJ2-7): DAGVTQSPTHLIKTRGQQVTLRCSPKSGHDTVSWYQQALGQGPQFIFQYYEEEERQRGNFPDRFSGHQFPNYSSELNVNALLLGDSALYLCASSPGQGMREQYFGPGTRLTVT.

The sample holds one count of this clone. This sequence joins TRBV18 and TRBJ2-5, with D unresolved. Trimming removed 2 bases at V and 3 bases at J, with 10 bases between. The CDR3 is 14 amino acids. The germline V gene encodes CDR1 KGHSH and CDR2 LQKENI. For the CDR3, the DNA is TGTGCCAGCTCACCATCCGTGCGTGAAGAGACCCAGTACTTC. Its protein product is CASSPSVREETQYF.

The CDR3 is CASSLETETSYTF. The DNA for the CDR3 is TGTGCCAGCAGCCTCGAGACAGAAACTAGCTACACCTTC. This chain joins TRBV6-6 and TRBJ1-2, with D possibly being TRBD1 (5 bases). Germline-derived CDR1 and CDR2 are MNHNY and SVGAGI (reference sequence). V was trimmed by 6 bases and J by 9 bases, leaving 17 bases between them. This CDR3 has 13 amino acids.